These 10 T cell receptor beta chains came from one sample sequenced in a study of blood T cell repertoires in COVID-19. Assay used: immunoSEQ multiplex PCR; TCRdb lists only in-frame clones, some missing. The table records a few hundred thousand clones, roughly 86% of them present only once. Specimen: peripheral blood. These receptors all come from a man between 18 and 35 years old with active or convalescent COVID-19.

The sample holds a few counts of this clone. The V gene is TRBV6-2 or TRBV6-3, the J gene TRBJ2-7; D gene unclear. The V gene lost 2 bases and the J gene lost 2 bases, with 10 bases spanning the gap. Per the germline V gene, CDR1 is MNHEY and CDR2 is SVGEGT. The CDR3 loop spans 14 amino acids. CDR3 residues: CASSYGLSAYEQYF. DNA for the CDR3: TGTGCCAGCAGTTACGGCCTCTCAGCCTACGAGCAGTACTTC.

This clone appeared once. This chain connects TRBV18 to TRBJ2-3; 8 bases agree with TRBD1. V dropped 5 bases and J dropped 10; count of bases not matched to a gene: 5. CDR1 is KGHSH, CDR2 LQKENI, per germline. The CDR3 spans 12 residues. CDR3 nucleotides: TGTGCCAGCTCAGCAGACAGGGGTTCGCAGTATTTT. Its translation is CASSADRGSQYF.

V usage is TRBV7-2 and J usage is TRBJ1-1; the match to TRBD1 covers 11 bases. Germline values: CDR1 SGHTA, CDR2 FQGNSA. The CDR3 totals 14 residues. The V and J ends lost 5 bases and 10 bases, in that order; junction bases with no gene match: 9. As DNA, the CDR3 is TGTGCCAGCAGCCCAAGGACAGGGGGCTTAGGAGCTTTCTTT. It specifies CASSPRTGGLGAFF.

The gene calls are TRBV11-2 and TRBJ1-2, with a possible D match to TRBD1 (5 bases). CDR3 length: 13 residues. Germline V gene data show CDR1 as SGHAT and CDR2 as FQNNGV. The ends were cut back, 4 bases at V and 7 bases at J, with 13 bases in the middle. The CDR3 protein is CASSSGSGGGYTF. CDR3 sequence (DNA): TGTGCCAGCAGCTCAGGTTCGGGGGGTGGCTACACCTTC.

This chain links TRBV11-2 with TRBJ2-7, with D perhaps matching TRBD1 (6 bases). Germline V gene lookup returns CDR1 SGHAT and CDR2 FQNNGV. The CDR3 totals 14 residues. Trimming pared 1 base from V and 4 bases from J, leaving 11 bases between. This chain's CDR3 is CASSLASRGYEQYF. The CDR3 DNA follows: TGTGCCAGCAGCTTAGCGTCCAGGGGTTACGAGCAGTACTTC.

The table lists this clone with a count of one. The CDR3 loop reads CAIGRGGPTQYF. CDR3 sequence (DNA): TGTGCCATCGGGCGGGGGGGCCCTACGCAGTATTTT. The chain carries TRBV10-3 and TRBJ2-3; 9 nucleotides align to TRBD2. CDR3 length: 12 amino acids. In germline, CDR1 is ENHRY, CDR2 SYGVKD. J gave up 8 bases and V 8 bases, and 5 bases lay outside the gene matches.

The CDR3: CASSAQGTGENGYTF. Here the CDR3 DNA reads TGTGCCAGCAGCGCCCAAGGGACAGGGGAGAATGGCTACACCTTC. This sequence joins TRBV9 and TRBJ1-2; the match to TRBD1 covers 10 bases. V shed 3 bases and J 6 bases; nucleotides not matched to a gene: 8. CDR3 length equals 15 residues. Germline assignment: CDR1 SGDLS and CDR2 YYNGEE. The whole variable domain, filled in from reference TRBV9 and TRBJ1-2, reads DSGVTQTPKHLITATGQRVTLRCSPRSGDLSVYWYQQSLDQGLQFLIQYYNGEERAKGNILERFSAQQFPDLHSELNLSSLELGDSALYFCASSAQGTGENGYTFGSGTRLTVV.

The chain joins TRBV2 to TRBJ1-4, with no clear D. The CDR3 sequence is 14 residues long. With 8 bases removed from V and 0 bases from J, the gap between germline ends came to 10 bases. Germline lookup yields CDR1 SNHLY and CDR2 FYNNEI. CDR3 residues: CASSQSATNEKLFF. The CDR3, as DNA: TGTGCCAGCTCACAGTCTGCAACTAATGAAAAACTGTTTTTT.

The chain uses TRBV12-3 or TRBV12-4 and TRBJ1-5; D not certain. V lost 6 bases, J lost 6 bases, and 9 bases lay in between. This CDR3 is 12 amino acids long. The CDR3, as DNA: TGTGCCAGCAGAGAGTACGGTCAGCCCCAGCATTTT. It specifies CASREYGQPQHF.

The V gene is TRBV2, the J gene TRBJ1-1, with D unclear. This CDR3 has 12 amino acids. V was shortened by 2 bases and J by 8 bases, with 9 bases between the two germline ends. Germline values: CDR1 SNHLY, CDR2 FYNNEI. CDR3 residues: CASSEWAGEAFF. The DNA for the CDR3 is TGTGCCAGCAGTGAATGGGCAGGAGAAGCTTTCTTT.